This T cell receptor (beta chain) was sequenced during a study of CD8+ T cells in alopecia areata. Study-level information: Treated patients were given oral tofacitinib, which was dosed at 5 to 10 mg twice daily. Study-wide results and caveats: Among patients, TCR sharing was less clear than in mice, a difference possibly due in part to HLA diversity in the patient population. It was lesional scalp, especially alopecia totalis/universalis, that showed higher clonality than normal scalp.

The sequencing template was cDNA reverse transcribed from extracted RNA. The data were produced by immunoSEQ multiplex PCR, yet TCRdb's version contains in-frame clones alone and is incomplete. The profile covers fewer than 200,000 clones, with 50% to 75% appearing a single time and roughly 15% taken by the ten largest. V was clipped by 7 bases and J by 4 bases; unmatched bases: 6. The length of the CDR3 is 13 residues. Germline V gene sequence: CDR1 MNHEY, CDR2 SVGAGI. About this clone itself: Antigen unknown.

The TCR sequence derives from a human donor with alopecia areata. The sequencing here drew on CD4+ T cells sorted from blood, taken at week 0. The rearrangement joins TRBV6-5 to TRBJ1-2, with TRBD1 matching over 7 bases. CDR3 coding DNA: TGTGCCAGCAAACCTACAGGGGTCTATGGCTACACCTTC. Translation gives CASKPTGVYGYTF.